These 20 T cell receptor beta chains came from one sample sequenced in a study of T cell changes during pregnancy in multiple sclerosis. Sequenced by immunoSEQ multiplex PCR; TCRdb stores in-frame clones only, minus some. The profile shows about 77,000 clones, about 92% of them singletons. This specimen was peripheral blood, taken after pregnancy. The origin of the receptors is a female donor in good health, enrolled as a control in a pregnancy study.

The J gene is TRBJ1-4, the V gene TRBV5-4, with unresolved D. V was trimmed by 4 bases and J by 8 bases, leaving 21 bases between them. The germline V gene encodes CDR1 SGHNT and CDR2 YYREEE (reference sequence). The CDR3 is made up of 16 amino acids. CDR3 bases: TGTGCCAGCAGCCCGTCTGGCGGCTCCCGATCAGAAAAACTGTTTTTT. Protein sequence: CASSPSGGSRSEKLFF.

This chain uses TRBV27 with TRBJ2-7; TRBD2 aligns across 8 bases. There are 16 residues in the CDR3. Trimming took 6 bases from V and 4 from J; bases not matched to a gene: 14. From germline, CDR1 is MNHEY and CDR2 SMNVEV (reference sequence). CDR3 DNA: TGTGCCAGCAGCTCAGCGCTCGGACTAGCCCTATACGAGCAGTACTTC. Translation gives CASSSALGLALYEQYF.

This chain links TRBV2 with TRBJ1-2; D may be TRBD1 (6 bases). V was shortened by 2 bases and J by 4 bases, with 8 bases between the two germline ends. The CDR3 covers 13 residues. The V gene's germline CDR1 is SNHLY and CDR2 FYNNEI. The DNA of the CDR3 is TGTGCCAGCAGTGAACAGGGGAGCTATGGCTACACCTTC. Translation: CASSEQGSYGYTF.

In this sample, this clone turned up once. The rearrangement uses TRBV28 and TRBJ2-7, with D unresolved. The CDR3 is 17 residues long. CDR1 is MDHEN, CDR2 SYDVKM, per germline. V dropped 6 bases and J dropped 0 bases, with 21 bases sitting between them. CDR3 protein: CASSSNGVGYSSYEQYF. The CDR3 DNA follows: TGTGCCAGCAGCTCGAACGGCGTGGGCTACAGCTCCTACGAGCAGTACTTC.

Concerning this clone itself: Compared with germline, one end of the junction differs, possibly owing to a read error. The chain carries TRBV7-7 and TRBJ2-5; D is undetermined. CDR1 and CDR2 from the germline V gene are SSHAT and FNYEAQ (reference sequence). The CDR3 is 13 amino acids. CDR3 nucleotide sequence: TGTGCTAGCAGCTCGGTTCCCCAAGAGACCCAGTACTTC. Translation: CASSSVPQETQYF.

V gene TRBV9 combines with J gene TRBJ2-7; 9 bases map to TRBD2. With 2 bases clipped from V and 0 bases from J, the junction kept 6 bases outside the gene matches. The CDR3 has 16 amino acids. Germline V gene sequence: CDR1 SGDLS, CDR2 YYNGEE. CDR3 residues: CASSVSVTSGSYEQYF. CDR3 in DNA: TGTGCCAGCAGCGTCTCCGTGACTAGCGGCTCCTACGAGCAGTACTTC.

V is TRBV2 and J is TRBJ1-4; D gene ambiguous. The germline V gene has CDR1 SNHLY and CDR2 FYNNEI. The CDR3 loop spans 16 amino acids. V was clipped by 6 bases and J by 2 bases, with 16 bases between them. DNA for the CDR3: TGTGCCAGCAGACCGGGTGGGTCGCCCACTAATGAAAAACTGTTTTTT. This gives the protein CASRPGGSPTNEKLFF. Full variable domain (remainder filled in from reference TRBV2 and TRBJ1-4): EPEVTQTPSHQVTQMGQEVILRCVPISNHLYFYWYRQILGQKVEFLVSFYNNEISEKSEIFDDQFSVERPDGSNFTLKIRSTKLEDSAMYFCASRPGGSPTNEKLFFGSGTQLSVL.

CDR3 loop: CATSRDKSFYNEQFF. DNA of the CDR3: TGTGCCACCAGCAGAGATAAGAGCTTCTACAATGAGCAGTTCTTC. The rearrangement uses TRBV15 and TRBJ2-1, with no clear D. Trimming took off 0 bases at V and 3 bases at J, with 9 bases between the two ends. From germline, CDR1 is LNHNV and CDR2 YYDKDF (reference sequence). This CDR3 comprises 15 residues.

The J gene is TRBJ1-4, the V gene TRBV4-3; 8 bases align to TRBD1. Losses at the gene ends were 1 base for V and 6 bases for J; bases not matched to a gene: 7. This CDR3 region has 16 residues. In germline, CDR1 is LGHNA, CDR2 YSLEER. CDR3 sequence: CASSQAPQGADEKLFF. The CDR3 bases are TGCGCCAGCAGCCAAGCCCCCCAGGGGGCCGATGAAAAACTGTTTTTT.

The V call is TRBV14, the J call TRBJ2-5, with D possibly TRBD1 on 6 matching bases. V lost 6 bases and J lost 2, with 19 bases in between. Looked up from germline, CDR1 is SGHDN and CDR2 is FVKESK. This CDR3 contains 16 residues. The CDR3 protein is CASSAHTGLPQETQYF. CDR3 DNA sequence: TGTGCCAGCAGTGCCCACACAGGGCTTCCTCAAGAGACCCAGTACTTC.

This clone is a singleton in its sample. This rearrangement joins TRBV5-1 to TRBJ2-7; TRBD1 matches 9 bases. Germline V gene lookup returns CDR1 SGHRS and CDR2 YFSETQ. The CDR3 is made up of 15 amino acids. V lost 4 bases, J lost 0 bases, and 5 bases stayed unmatched. The CDR3 DNA sequence: TGCGCCAGCAGCGGGACAGGGCGATACTCCTACGAGCAGTACTTC. Translating gives CASSGTGRYSYEQYF. Together with reference TRBV5-1 and TRBJ2-7, the CDR3 gives the full variable domain: KAGVTQTPRYLIKTRGQQVTLSCSPISGHRSVSWYQQTPGQGLQFLFEYFSETQRNKGNFPGRFSGRQFSNSRSEMNVSTLELGDSALYLCASSGTGRYSYEQYFGPGTRLTVT.

The chain joins TRBV7-2 to TRBJ2-4; 9 nucleotides line up with TRBD2. Germline trimming cut 2 bases from V and 1 base from J; bases unmatched to any gene: 12. The CDR3 is made up of 19 amino acids. The germline gives CDR1 SGHTA, CDR2 FQGNSA. CDR3 in DNA: TGTGCCAGCAGCTTACCGGCGGGAGGGCCGTGGTTGGCCAAAAACATTCAGTACTTC. Encoded protein: CASSLPAGGPWLAKNIQYF.

The V call is TRBV9, the J call TRBJ1-2; 8 bases align to TRBD1. The V gene end was trimmed by 3 bases and the J gene end by 7 bases; junction bases not matched to a gene: 5. Germline V CDR1 and CDR2: SGDLS, YYNGEE. The CDR3 sequence is 13 residues long. This CDR3 reads CASSGTGLGGYTF. CDR3 coding DNA: TGTGCCAGCAGCGGGACAGGGTTGGGTGGCTACACCTTC.

The chain uses TRBV6-6 and TRBJ1-1, with D possibly matching TRBD1 (6 bases). With 7 bases removed from V and 4 bases from J, the gap between germline ends came to 10 bases. The CDR3 is 12 residues long. Germline V lookup: CDR1 MNHNY, CDR2 SVGAGI (reference sequence). The CDR3 coding sequence is TGTGCCAGCATTCTAGGGGGCACTGAAGCTTTCTTT. Amino acids: CASILGGTEAFF.

This clone was counted a few times. J is TRBJ1-1 and V is TRBV4-3; no clear D. Looked up from germline, CDR1 is LGHNA and CDR2 is YSLEER. V was shortened by 0 bases and J by 11 bases, with 7 bases between the two germline ends. The CDR3 has 11 residues. The CDR3: CASSQDYVAFF. The CDR3 bases are TGCGCCAGCAGCCAAGACTATGTGGCTTTCTTT.

This chain uses TRBV4-3 with TRBJ2-1, with TRBD2 matching 7 bases. Per the germline V gene, CDR1 is LGHNA and CDR2 is YSLEER. The CDR3 has 17 amino acids. J lost 6 bases, V lost 6 bases, and 17 bases had no gene match. The CDR3 sequence is CASRSHTASGARNEQFF. Written as DNA, the CDR3 is TGCGCCAGCAGATCCCATACGGCTAGCGGAGCCCGCAATGAGCAGTTCTTC.

This rearrangement joins TRBV29-1 to TRBJ2-7; tentatively, D is TRBD2 (6 bases). Germline assignment: CDR1 SQVTM and CDR2 ANQGSEA. Trimming removed 0 bases at V and 1 base at J, with 19 bases between. The CDR3 totals 17 residues. CDR3 in DNA: TGCAGCGTTGAAGACGTCGAGGGAGGTGGTCCTTCCTACGAGCAGTACTTC. Its translation: CSVEDVEGGGPSYEQYF.

This chain uses TRBV5-1 with TRBJ2-3; a possible D gene is TRBD1 (6 bases). The germline CDR1 and CDR2 sequences are SGHRS and YFSETQ. The CDR3 is 16 residues long. V was clipped by 0 bases and J by 1 base, with 12 bases between them. The CDR3 reads CASSLDQGLGTDTQYF. CDR3 nucleotide sequence: TGCGCCAGCAGCTTGGACCAGGGGCTCGGCACAGATACGCAGTATTTT.

The rearrangement links TRBV6-6 to TRBJ2-2, with 7 bases fitting TRBD1. The CDR3 runs 15 residues. Germline CDR1 is MNHNY and CDR2 is SVGAGI (reference sequence). With V trimmed by 5 bases and J by 9 bases, 12 bases remained unmatched. CDR3: CASSRQGSNLRELFF. CDR3 DNA sequence: TGTGCCAGCAGTCGACAGGGTAGTAATCTCCGGGAGCTGTTTTTT.

This clone has just one count. The rearrangement uses TRBV7-8 and TRBJ2-1, with TRBD2 matching 10 bases. CDR1 SGHVS and CDR2 FQNEAQ come from the germline V gene. The V gene end was trimmed by 2 bases and the J gene end by 8 bases; junction bases not matched to a gene: 6. The CDR3 sequence is 15 residues long. CDR3 nucleotides: TGTGCCAGCAGCTTAAAAGCGGGGGGGCCCTATGAGCAGTTCTTC. Translation gives CASSLKAGGPYEQFF.